Listed below are T cell receptor beta chains from one sample, sequenced in a study of blood T cell repertoires in COVID-19. Sequencing was performed with immunoSEQ multiplex PCR; in TCRdb, only in-frame clones are kept and a portion is missing. This sample has 150,000 to 200,000 clones, with over 70% found just once. The sample comprised PBMCs or T cells enriched from blood (not recorded which). The receptors here all came from a middle-aged man who had recovered from COVID-19. CDR3s include the opening cysteine and the closing phenylalanine or tryptophan. The D gene is left open where the match is weak. Clone size is shown for a subset of rows, as once, few, many or a class of expanded clone.

TGTGCCAGCAGTTTCAGGTACTCCTACGAGCAGTACTTC | CASSFRYSYEQYF | TRBJ2-7 | TRBV28 | . | once
TGTGCCAGCTCACCTAAGACAGGCCTCTCTGGAAACACCATATATTTT | CASSPKTGLSGNTIYF | TRBJ1-3 | TRBV18 | . | .
TGTGCCAGCAGTCCCGCTCCCTTTGCCAGCGGGCATTACAATGAGCAGTTCTTC | CASSPAPFASGHYNEQFF | TRBJ2-1 | TRBV28 | . | once
TGTGCCAGCAGCTGGACAGGTGCGGATACGCAGTATTTT | CASSWTGADTQYF | TRBJ2-3 | TRBV7-2 | TRBD1 | .
TGTGCCAGCAGCCTGACTAGCGGGGGCACAGATACGCAGTATTTT | CASSLTSGGTDTQYF | TRBJ2-3 | TRBV11-3 | TRBD2 | .
TGCAGCGTTGTGCCCACTCGCGAGGCTTTCTTT | CSVVPTREAFF | TRBJ1-1 | TRBV29-1 | . | once
TGTGCCAGCGGTAGACCGGGATCAAATTCACCCCTCCACTTT | CASGRPGSNSPLHF | TRBJ1-6 | TRBV25-1 | . | .
TGTGCCAGCAGTTATTACGGGACTAGCGGGAAAAATGAGCAGTTCTTC | CASSYYGTSGKNEQFF | TRBJ2-1 | TRBV6-5 | TRBD2 | .
TGTGCCAGCAGCTTCGGGACAGCCCACAGGGGCTACACCTTC | CASSFGTAHRGYTF | TRBJ1-2 | TRBV7-2 | TRBD1 | .
TGTGCCAGTAGTATAAACAGGGCTAACTATGGCTACACCTTC | CASSINRANYGYTF | TRBJ1-2 | TRBV19 | . | .
TGTGCCAGCAGCCCTGGGACAGAAGAGACCCAGTACTTC | CASSPGTEETQYF | TRBJ2-5 | TRBV7-9 | TRBD1 | .
TGTGCCAGCCCAAACGAGCAGTACTTC | CASPNEQYF | TRBJ2-7 | TRBV21-1 | . | .
TGTGCCAGCAGCCAAGATTCAGGGGGTGTTGGGTATGGCTACACCTTC | CASSQDSGGVGYGYTF | TRBJ1-2 | TRBV4-2 | TRBD1 | .
TGCAGCGTTGAAGAACGGGAGCGGGGGGCAGTCAATGAGCAGTTCTTC | CSVEERERGAVNEQFF | TRBJ2-1 | TRBV29-1 | TRBD2 | .
TGTGCCAGCAGCGCAGGGACCGGGGAGCTGTTTTTT | CASSAGTGELFF | TRBJ2-2 | TRBV12-3/TRBV12-4 | . | medium-sized
TGTGCCAGCAGCAAATATGGACAGGGGGCTCGGAACATTCAGTACTTC | CASSKYGQGARNIQYF | TRBJ2-4 | TRBV21-1 | . | few
TGTGCCAGCACATCAGGTCCGGGGGGCTTAAATTCACCCCTCCACTTT | CASTSGPGGLNSPLHF | TRBJ1-6 | TRBV28 | . | .
TGTGCCAGCAGCAGGCAGGGACTTAACTCCTACGAGCAGTACTTC | CASSRQGLNSYEQYF | TRBJ2-7 | TRBV7-6 | . | .
TGTGCCAGCAGTTACTATAGCCAGAACTATGGCTACACCTTC | CASSYYSQNYGYTF | TRBJ1-2 | TRBV6-2/TRBV6-3 | . | .
TGTGCCAGCAGCTTTTCCGAGCGGGGACGGGGGGAGCAGTACTTC | CASSFSERGRGEQYF | TRBJ2-7 | TRBV7-6 | TRBD2 | .
TGTGCCAGCAGCCCCGTCCTCGGAGGGCGCACAGATACGCAGTATTTT | CASSPVLGGRTDTQYF | TRBJ2-3 | TRBV11-2 | . | .
TGTGCCAGCAGCCAAGCCCTCGGAAACACCATATATTTT | CASSQALGNTIYF | TRBJ1-3 | TRBV9 | . | .
TGTGCCAGCAGCTTAGTTTCGGGGAATCAGCCCCAGCATTTT | CASSLVSGNQPQHF | TRBJ1-5 | TRBV7-8 | . | .
TGCGCCAGCAGCTTCCAGTTTCTCGGGGGGGCAGAGAGACAAGAGACCCAGTACTTC | CASSFQFLGGAERQETQYF | TRBJ2-5 | TRBV5-1 | TRBD2 | .
TGTGCCAGTACCCAACTCAGCGGGACAGGGGACAATGAGCAGTTCTTC | CASTQLSGTGDNEQFF | TRBJ2-1 | TRBV19 | TRBD1 | .
TGTGCCAGCAGCGTAGAACTAGCGGGGGGGCGATTGAATGAGCAGTTCTTC | CASSVELAGGRLNEQFF | TRBJ2-1 | TRBV9 | TRBD2 | once
TGTGCCAGCAGGATTACAGGGTATAGCAATCAGCCCCAGCATTTT | CASRITGYSNQPQHF | TRBJ1-5 | TRBV6-5 | . | .
TGTGCCAGCAGTGGAAAGACAGGGACCAATCAGCCCCAGCATTTT | CASSGKTGTNQPQHF | TRBJ1-5 | TRBV27 | TRBD1 | .
TGTGCCAGTAGTCCCTTTCCCAGGACCGGGGAGCTGTTTTTT | CASSPFPRTGELFF | TRBJ2-2 | TRBV19 | . | .
TGTGCCAGCAGCTTGGGGCACGAGCAGTACTTC | CASSLGHEQYF | TRBJ2-7 | TRBV5-6 | . | .
TGCGCCAGCAGCTCGACAGGGGCTAATGAAAAACTGTTTTTT | CASSSTGANEKLFF | TRBJ1-4 | TRBV5-1 | TRBD1 | .